The clone carrying this TCR beta chain was counted a few times. Its antigen is still unknown. Methods described previously were used for bulk TCR libraries, and listed TCR primers were applied. TCRdb passed the PCR reads through MiXCR, listing each CDR3 protein once. The table records over 55,000 distinct CDR3 sequences, roughly 17% of them present only once. V shed 5 bases and J 0 bases; nucleotides not matched to a gene: 4. The CDR3 length is 15 residues. Germline V gives CDR1 LNHDA, CDR2 SQIVND (reference sequence). These data belong to a study of molecular identifiers for immune sequencing clone quantification. Study-wide points: Clones with over 20 RNA copies captured over 97% of effector molecules but under 1% of naive ones. Underestimated sizes of highly expanded clones could result from identical TCR molecules that share a barcode.

Sorting captured naive CD8 T cells as CD8+CD4-CCR7+CD45RA+. The TCR comes from a human donor in good health. Some libraries in this study had Jurkat cell RNA spiked in. V gene TRBV19 combines with J gene TRBJ2-1; 7 nucleotides match TRBD1. Material: naive CD8+ T cells from blood, with Jurkat cell RNA spiked in. Subset: FACS-sorted CD8+CD4-CCR7+CD45RA+ naive T cells. In nucleotides, the CDR3 is TGTGCCAGTAGTCCACAGGGGAACTCCTACAATGAGCAGTTCTTC. Translating gives CASSPQGNSYNEQFF.